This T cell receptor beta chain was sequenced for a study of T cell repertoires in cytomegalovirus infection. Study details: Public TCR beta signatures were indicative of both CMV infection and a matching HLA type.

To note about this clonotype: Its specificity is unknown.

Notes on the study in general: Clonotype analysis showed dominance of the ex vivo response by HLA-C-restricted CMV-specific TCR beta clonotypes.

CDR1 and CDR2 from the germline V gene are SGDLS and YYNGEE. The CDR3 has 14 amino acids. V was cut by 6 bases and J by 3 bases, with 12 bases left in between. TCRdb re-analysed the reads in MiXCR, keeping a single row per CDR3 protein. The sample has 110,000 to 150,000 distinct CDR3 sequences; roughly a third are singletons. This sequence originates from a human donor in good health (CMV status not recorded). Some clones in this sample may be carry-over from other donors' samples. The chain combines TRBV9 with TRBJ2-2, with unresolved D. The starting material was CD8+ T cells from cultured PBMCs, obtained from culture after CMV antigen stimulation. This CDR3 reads CASIPGPYTGELFF. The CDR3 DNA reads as TGTGCCAGCATCCCCGGGCCTTACACCGGGGAGCTGTTTTTT.